This section outlines one T cell receptor (beta chain) sequence together with its context. The antigen is not known. CDR1 and CDR2 from the germline V gene are KGHSH and LQKENI. Trimming cost V 5 bases and J 8 bases; bases outside gene matches: 5. The CDR3 contains 14 residues. This specimen comes from a study of OX40 agonist ivuxolimab in advanced cancers. In the study overall: Ivuxolimab, an antibody that agonizes OX40 (CD134), was administered to the patients. General study points: Both CD4+ and CD8+ T cell populations in blood had undergone clonal expansion by week 6 at 0.1 to 3.0 mg/kg.

Sequenced by immunoSEQ multiplex PCR; TCRdb stores in-frame clones only, minus some. The table lists under 85,000 clones, about 90% of them singletons. The origin of this receptor is an adult with an advanced solid tumor such as melanoma, head and neck, liver or kidney cancer. This chain uses TRBV18 with TRBJ2-1, with TRBD2 matching over 11 bases. Material: CD4+ or CD8+ T cells sorted from blood, obtained in a trial of the OX40 agonist ivuxolimab. CDR3: CASSSLAGADEQFF. The CDR3 DNA reads TGTGCCAGCTCATCACTAGCGGGAGCTGATGAGCAGTTCTTC.